Below, 6 T cell receptor beta chains from the same sample are listed, as sequenced in a study of cytomegalovirus exposure and HLA in healthy donors. The PCR employed 60 Vbeta primers together with 13 Jbeta primers. Only in-frame clones appear in the TCRdb table, and some are missing; sequencing was by immunoSEQ multiplex PCR. The sample lists over 150,000 clones, roughly 75% occurring once. Specimen: PBMCs. The receptor set was obtained from a woman aged 45-65 years in good health and CMV-seropositive.

V gene TRBV19 combines with J gene TRBJ1-2, with TRBD1 as a possible D gene (5 bases). The CDR3 is made up of 16 amino acids. CDR1 is LNHDA, CDR2 SQIVND, per germline (reference sequence). The V gene lost 7 bases and the J gene lost 6 bases, with 24 bases spanning the gap. CDR3 in amino acids: CASMPIVWGSWDGYTF. The CDR3 nucleotides read TGTGCCAGTATGCCGATTGTTTGGGGCAGTTGGGATGGCTACACCTTC.

The chain carries TRBV7-6 and TRBJ2-3; a possible D gene is TRBD1 (5 bases). With 6 bases removed from V and 8 bases from J, the gap between germline ends came to 21 bases. Per germline, CDR1 SGHVS and CDR2 FNYEAQ. The CDR3 is made up of 15 amino acids. CDR3 DNA sequence: TGTGCCAGCAGTACAGGTCCGCCGGGTACGGGTACGCAGTATTTT. Translation: CASSTGPPGTGTQYF.

This chain joins TRBV27 and TRBJ1-2, with a weak D call TRBD1 (6 bases). V was shortened by 4 bases and J by 2 bases, with 17 bases between the two germline ends. This CDR3 has 16 residues. Germline loops: CDR1 MNHEY, CDR2 SMNVEV (reference sequence). Here the CDR3 reads CASSSPSSQGNYGYTF. CDR3 coding DNA: TGTGCCAGCAGTTCCCCCAGCTCCCAGGGGAACTATGGCTACACCTTC.

This clone was observed a few times. This rearrangement joins TRBV19 to TRBJ2-1, with TRBD2 identical over 8 bases. The CDR3 runs to 11 residues. CDR1 and CDR2 (germline): LNHDA, SQIVND (reference sequence). The trim removed 3 bases at V and 16 bases at J, leaving 5 bases unmatched. CDR3 sequence: CASSISGAVFF. The CDR3 DNA is TGTGCCAGTAGTATTAGCGGGGCAGTATTCTTC.

A word on this clone: At one end the junction does not follow the germline gene, possibly because of a read error. V is TRBV6-5 and J is TRBJ1-2; D not resolved. The germline gives CDR1 MNHEY, CDR2 SVGAGI. The CDR3 contains 12 residues. The CDR3 here is CASGYNRDGCTF. DNA for the CDR3: TGTGCCAGCGGTTACAACCGGGATGGCTGCACCTTC.

This clone appeared a few times. The rearrangement uses TRBV7-2 and TRBJ1-3; 7 positions agree with TRBD1. The CDR3 spans 16 residues. The germline V gene has CDR1 SGHTA and CDR2 FQGNSA. J gave up 0 bases and V 3 bases, and 5 bases lay outside the gene matches. The CDR3 region is CASSFTGVRSGNTIYF. As DNA, the CDR3 is TGTGCCAGCAGCTTTACAGGGGTACGCTCTGGAAACACCATATATTTT.